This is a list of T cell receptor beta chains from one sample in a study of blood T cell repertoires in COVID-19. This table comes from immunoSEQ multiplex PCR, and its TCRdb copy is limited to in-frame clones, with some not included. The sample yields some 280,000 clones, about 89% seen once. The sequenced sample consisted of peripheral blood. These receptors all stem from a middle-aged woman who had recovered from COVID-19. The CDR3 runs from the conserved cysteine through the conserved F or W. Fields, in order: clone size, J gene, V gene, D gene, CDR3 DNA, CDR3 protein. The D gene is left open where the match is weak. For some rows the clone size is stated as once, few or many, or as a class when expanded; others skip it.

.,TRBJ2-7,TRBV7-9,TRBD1,TGTGCCAGCAGCTCGGGACAGGAATACGAGCAGTACTTC,CASSSGQEYEQYF
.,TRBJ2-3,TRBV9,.,TGTGCCAGCAGTTCAATAGCTGACCGAGGAGATACGCAGTATTTT,CASSSIADRGDTQYF
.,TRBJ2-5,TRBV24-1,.,TGTGCCACCAGTGATTTTCGACAGACGAACCAAGAGACCCAGTACTTC,CATSDFRQTNQETQYF
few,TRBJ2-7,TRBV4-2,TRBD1,TGTGCCAGCAGCCTCGCCCCGGGACAGGGAAACGAGCAGTACTTC,CASSLAPGQGNEQYF
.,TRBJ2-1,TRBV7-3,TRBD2,TGTGCCAGCAGCTTAACGCCCGGGACTACGCGTACAGACAATGAGCAGTTCTTC,CASSLTPGTTRTDNEQFF
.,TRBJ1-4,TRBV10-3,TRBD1,TGTGCCATCAGTGAGTCGACAGGGGGCGCAACTAATGAAAAACTGTTTTTT,CAISESTGGATNEKLFF
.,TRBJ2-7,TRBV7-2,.,TGTGCCAGCAGCTTAGACGGCGCAGGGTACTACGAGCAGTACTTC,CASSLDGAGYYEQYF
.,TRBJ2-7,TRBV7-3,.,TGTGCCAGCACATTACCCGACGTGGGATCGAACGACGGGGTCGACTCCTACGAGCAGTACTTC,CASTLPDVGSNDGVDSYEQYF
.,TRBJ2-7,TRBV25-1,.,TGTGCCAGCAGTGAACTTGAAGTGGGGCGCGAGCAGTACTTC,CASSELEVGREQYF
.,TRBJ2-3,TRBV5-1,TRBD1,TGCGCCAGCACCCAGGGGGTGTCGGCAGATACGCAGTATTTT,CASTQGVSADTQYF
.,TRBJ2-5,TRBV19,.,TGTGCCAGTAGTATATTCGTTCTTGGCAGCGGACAAGAGACCCAGTACTTC,CASSIFVLGSGQETQYF
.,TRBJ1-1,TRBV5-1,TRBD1,TGCGCCAGCAGCTCCGGGACAGGGGGCCACACTGAAGCTTTCTTT,CASSSGTGGHTEAFF
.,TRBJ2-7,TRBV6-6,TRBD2,TGTGCCAGCAGTGCCGGGACTAGCGGAACCTACGAGCAGTACTTC,CASSAGTSGTYEQYF
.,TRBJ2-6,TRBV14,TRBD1,TGTGCCAGCAGCCGACAGGGCGCTGGGGCCAACGTCCTGACTTTC,CASSRQGAGANVLTF
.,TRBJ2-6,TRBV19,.,TGTGCCAGTAGTGAGGGTCCCCCTATTGGGGCCAACGTCCTGACTTTC,CASSEGPPIGANVLTF
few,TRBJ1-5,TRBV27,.,TGTGCCAGCAGACCTCAGGGGTTAGGCGATCAGCCCCAGCATTTT,CASRPQGLGDQPQHF
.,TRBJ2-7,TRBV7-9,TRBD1,TGTGCCAGCAGCTTTCCGGGACAGGGTCCTGAAATCGGCAACGAGCAGTACTTC,CASSFPGQGPEIGNEQYF
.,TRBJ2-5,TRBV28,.,TGTGCCAGCAGTTTTCTTCGAGAGACCCAGTACTTC,CASSFLRETQYF
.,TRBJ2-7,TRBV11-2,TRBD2,TGTGCCAGCAGCCTGGGACTAGGAAAGATCTACGAGCAGTACTTC,CASSLGLGKIYEQYF
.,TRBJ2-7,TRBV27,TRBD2,TGTGCCAGCAGTTTCGGGCGGGAGGGGACCTACGAGCAGTACTTC,CASSFGREGTYEQYF